Listed below are T cell receptor beta chains from one sample, sequenced in a study of CD8+CD57+ T cells in acquired aplastic anemia. Via MiXCR, TCRdb re-called the reads, giving one row per CDR3 protein. Found here are about 470,000 distinct CDR3 sequences, approximately 32% of them singletons; the top ten hold under 0.95%. The sequencing sample was made of sorted CD4+, CD8+, or CD8+CD57+ T cells (not recorded which) from PBMCs. The source is a human donor with aplastic anemia. The CDR3 runs from the conserved cysteine through the conserved F or W. D genes are given only for firm matches. The size of a clone is reported for some rows only, either as once, few or many, or as a class for expanded clones.

TRBD2	many	TRBV19	TRBJ2-5	CASSIMGGRGETQYF	TGTGCCAGTAGTATTATGGGCGGGAGGGGAGAGACCCAGTACTTC
TRBD2	many	TRBV15	TRBJ2-1	CATSRASGRVIYEQFF	TGTGCCACCAGCAGAGCTAGCGGGAGGGTTATCTATGAGCAGTTCTTC
-	many	TRBV4-3	TRBJ1-6	CASSHRPGF	TGCGCCAGCAGCCATCGCCCGGGCTTT
-	-	TRBV20-1	TRBJ1-3	CSARDLNTIYF	TGCAGTGCTAGAGATTTAAACACCATATATTTT
-	many	TRBV25-1	TRBJ2-5	CASSKDTHQETQYF	TGTGCCAGCAGTAAAGACACCCACCAAGAGACCCAGTACTTC
-	few	TRBV4-1	TRBJ1-2	CASNNPARGGGGYTF	TGCGCCAGCAATAACCCCGCGAGGGGGGGCGGTGGCTACACCTTC
-	many	TRBV25-1	TRBJ2-7	CASSEAGRNEQYF	TGTGCCAGCAGTGAGGCAGGAAGAAACGAGCAGTACTTC
TRBD2	-	TRBV29-1	TRBJ2-5	CSVGLAGGRETQYF	TGCAGCGTCGGACTAGCGGGAGGGAGGGAGACCCAGTACTTC
-	-	TRBV20-1	TRBJ2-1	CSASALGPNNEQFF	TGCAGTGCTAGCGCTCTCGGACCCAACAATGAGCAGTTCTTC
TRBD2	-	TRBV11-2	TRBJ2-1	CASSLGRAGRIGSDEQFF	TGTGCCAGCAGCCTCGGGAGGGCAGGGAGGATAGGATCGGATGAGCAGTTCTTC
TRBD1	-	TRBV2	TRBJ1-5	CASSEDRVEPQHF	TGTGCCAGCAGTGAGGACAGGGTAGAGCCCCAGCATTTT
TRBD2	many	TRBV12-3/TRBV12-4	TRBJ2-5	CASRTGLALYF	TGTGCCAGCAGAACAGGACTAGCCCTCTACTTC
-	-	TRBV6-1	TRBJ2-7	CASRSAGGASYEQYF	TGTGCCAGCAGATCTGCAGGGGGGGCCTCCTACGAGCAGTACTTC
TRBD1	once	TRBV4-3	TRBJ1-3	CASSQGTGGRNTIYF	TGCGCCAGCAGCCAAGGGACAGGGGGCCGAAACACCATATATTTT
-	many	TRBV20-1	TRBJ1-6	CSARDPAGHGSPLHF	TGCAGTGCTAGAGATCCCGCCGGCCACGGCTCACCCCTCCACTTT
-	-	TRBV3-1	TRBJ1-2	CASSQSRYGGEDGYTF	TGTGCCAGCAGCCAATCTAGATACGGGGGAGAGGATGGCTACACCTTC
TRBD2	few	TRBV15	TRBJ2-5	CATSRVGGETQYF	TGTGCCACCAGCAGAGTGGGGGGGGAGACCCAGTACTTC
TRBD1	many	TRBV19	TRBJ1-5	CASTMGQSNQPQHF	TGTGCCAGTACCATGGGACAGTCCAATCAGCCCCAGCATTTT
TRBD1	-	TRBV15	TRBJ1-4	CATSRGGQGGEKLFF	TGTGCCACCAGCAGAGGTGGACAGGGAGGTGAAAAACTGTTTTTT
-	many	TRBV7-3	TRBJ1-6	CASSLGVNNSPLHF	TGTGCCAGCAGCTTAGGGGTTAATAATTCACCCCTCCACTTT
-	-	TRBV29-1	TRBJ1-1	CSVVSENTEAFF	TGCAGCGTTGTAAGCGAGAACACTGAAGCTTTCTTT
-	-	TRBV3-1	TRBJ1-5	CASSQDPTEYQPQHF	TGTGCCAGCAGCCAAGATCCCACCGAATATCAGCCCCAGCATTTT
TRBD2	once	TRBV10-2	TRBJ2-1	CACLGLAGDIDEQFF	TGCGCCTGCTTGGGACTAGCGGGAGATATAGATGAGCAGTTCTTC
-	-	TRBV20-1	TRBJ1-4	CSAYGRVNEKLFF	TGCAGTGCTTACGGACGGGTTAATGAAAAACTGTTTTTT
-	-	TRBV3-1	TRBJ2-7	CASSLPTRVSWGSSYEQYF	TGTGCCAGCAGCCTACCGACTAGAGTCAGTTGGGGAAGCTCCTACGAGCAGTACTTC
-	few	TRBV5-1	TRBJ2-5	CASSHLQGVETQYF	TGCGCCAGCAGCCATTTACAGGGTGTGGAGACCCAGTACTTC
TRBD1	few	TRBV2	TRBJ2-4	CASSWDSIQYF	TGTGCCAGCAGTTGGGACAGCATTCAGTACTTC
-	many	TRBV7-9	TRBJ1-2	CASSGRDGDGYTF	TGTGCCAGCAGCGGACGGGACGGTGATGGCTACACCTTC
-	-	TRBV20-1	TRBJ2-7	CSARLDEQYF	TGCAGTGCTAGACTGGACGAGCAGTACTTC
-	-	TRBV12-5	TRBJ1-1	CASGLRRNTEAFF	TGTGCTAGTGGTTTGAGGAGGAACACTGAAGCTTTCTTT
-	-	TRBV19	TRBJ2-1	CASRKGATSYNEQFF	TGTGCCAGTAGAAAGGGAGCCACGTCCTACAATGAGCAGTTCTTC
-	-	TRBV29-1	TRBJ1-2	CSSFRGANYGYTF	TGCAGCTCCTTTCGGGGGGCTAACTATGGCTACACCTTC
-	few	TRBV10-3	TRBJ1-6	CAISAGPSNHF	TGTGCCATCAGTGCGGGGCCATCCAACCACTTT
-	many	TRBV15	TRBJ2-3	CATSRDFWRDSTDTQYF	TGTGCCACCAGCAGAGATTTCTGGCGGGACAGCACAGATACGCAGTATTTT
-	-	TRBV20-1	TRBJ1-5	CSARDRAFDQPQHF	TGCAGTGCTAGAGATCGGGCCTTCGATCAGCCCCAGCATTTT
TRBD2	few	TRBV20-1	TRBJ2-5	CSVLAGEQETQYF	TGCAGTGTTCTAGCGGGGGAACAAGAGACCCAGTACTTC
-	few	TRBV15	TRBJ2-7	CATKGTRSGVEQYF	TGTGCCACCAAGGGGACTCGATCGGGGGTCGAGCAGTACTTC
TRBD1	-	TRBV25-1	TRBJ1-1	CASLPTGARTEAFF	TGTGCCAGCCTTCCAACAGGGGCGAGAACTGAAGCTTTCTTT
-	-	TRBV4-1	TRBJ2-2	CASSGPNTGELFF	TGCGCCAGCAGCGGACCGAACACCGGGGAGCTGTTTTTT
-	few	TRBV28	TRBJ1-2	CASSLSFGGYGYTF	TGTGCCAGCAGTTTATCGTTCGGGGGCTATGGCTACACCTTC
TRBD1	few	TRBV6-6	TRBJ1-2	CASSYSGTDYGYTF	TGTGCCAGCAGTTACTCCGGGACAGACTATGGCTACACCTTC
-	-	TRBV7-2	TRBJ2-4	CASKKTLAGPTIQYF	TGTGCCAGCAAAAAAACCCTTGCGGGGCCCACGATTCAGTACTTC
-	-	TRBV19	TRBJ1-2	CASSPRGKEGYGYTF	TGTGCCAGTAGTCCCCGGGGTAAAGAGGGCTATGGCTACACCTTC
-	many	TRBV20-1	TRBJ1-2	CSARFGSDYGYTF	TGCAGTGCTAGATTCGGCAGTGACTATGGCTACACCTTC
TRBD2	-	TRBV5-5	TRBJ2-7	CASSLELAGNPYEQYF	TGTGCCAGCAGCTTGGAGCTAGCGGGGAACCCCTACGAGCAGTACTTC
-	few	TRBV7-9	TRBJ1-2	CASSSGLGRTF	TGTGCCAGCAGCTCTGGGCTAGGCCGCACCTTC
TRBD2	few	TRBV11-1	TRBJ2-3	CASRQVVRTSGGADTQYF	TGTGCCAGCAGACAGGTGGTCCGGACTAGCGGGGGGGCAGATACGCAGTATTTT
-	few	TRBV5-1	TRBJ1-2	CASSLDLQGNYGYTF	TGCGCCAGCAGCTTGGACCTGCAGGGTAACTATGGCTACACCTTC
-	-	TRBV25-1	TRBJ2-1	CASGEVPHNEQFF	TGTGCCAGCGGTGAGGTCCCCCACAATGAGCAGTTCTTC
TRBD2	-	TRBV20-1	TRBJ2-7	CSARGERGGAYEQYF	TGCAGTGCTAGAGGGGAGCGGGGGGGTGCCTACGAGCAGTACTTC
-	-	TRBV10-1	TRBJ2-7	CASSESTFGQYF	TGCGCCAGCAGTGAGTCGACTTTCGGGCAGTACTTC